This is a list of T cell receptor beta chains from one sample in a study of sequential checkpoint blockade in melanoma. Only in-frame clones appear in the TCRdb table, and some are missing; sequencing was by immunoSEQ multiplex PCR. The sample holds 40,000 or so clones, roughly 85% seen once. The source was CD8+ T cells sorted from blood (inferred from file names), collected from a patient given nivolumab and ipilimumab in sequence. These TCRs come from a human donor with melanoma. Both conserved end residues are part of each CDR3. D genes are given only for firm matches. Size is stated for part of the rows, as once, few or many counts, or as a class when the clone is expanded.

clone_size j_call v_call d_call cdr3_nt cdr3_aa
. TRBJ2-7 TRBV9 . TGTGCCAGCAGCGTTGGGACAAACTACGAGCAGTACTTC CASSVGTNYEQYF
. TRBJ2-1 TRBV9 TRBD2 TGTGCCAGCAGCGTGGTAGAGGGAGGGTACAATGAGCAGTTCTTC CASSVVEGGYNEQFF
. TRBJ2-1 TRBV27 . TGTGCCAGCAGCCCCCGTCTGGGGGCAATGAATGAGCAGTTCTTC CASSPRLGAMNEQFF
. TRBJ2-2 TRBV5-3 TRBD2 TGTGCCAGAAGCCGAAGGACTAGCGGGGCGAACACCGGGGAGCTGTTTTTT CARSRRTSGANTGELFF
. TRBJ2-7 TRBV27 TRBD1 TGTGCCAGCAGTTTAGAGCGGGACAGGGTCAACGAGCAGTACTTC CASSLERDRVNEQYF
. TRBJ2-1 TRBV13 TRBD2 TGTGCCAGCAGCTTAAGGACTAGCGTGAACAATGAGCAGTTCTTC CASSLRTSVNNEQFF
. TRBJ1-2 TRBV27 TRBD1 TGTGCCAGCAGGGGACAGAGCTATGGCTACACCTTC CASRGQSYGYTF
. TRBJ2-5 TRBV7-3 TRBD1 TGTGCCAGCAGCTCCGGGACAGGGGGCCAAGAGACCCAGTACTTC CASSSGTGGQETQYF
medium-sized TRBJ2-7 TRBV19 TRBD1 TGTGCCAGTTTACAACTACCGGGACAGTTTTCATACGAGCAGTACTTC CASLQLPGQFSYEQYF
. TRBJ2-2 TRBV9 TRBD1 TGTGCCAGCAGCGGGACAGGGGTCCGGGAGCTGTTTTTT CASSGTGVRELFF
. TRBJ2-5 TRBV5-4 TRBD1 TGTGCCAGCAGCTTGGCTCCGGGACAGCAAGAGACCCAGTACTTC CASSLAPGQQETQYF
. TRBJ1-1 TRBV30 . TGTGCCTGGAGTGTTTCAGGGACAACTGAAGCTTTCTTT CAWSVSGTTEAFF
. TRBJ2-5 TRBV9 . TGTGCCAGCAGCGTAGGAGGATCGGAGACCCAGTACTTC CASSVGGSETQYF
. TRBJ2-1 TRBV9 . TGTGCCAGCAGCGTAAGCGGTGCGTCCTACAATGAGCAGTTCTTC CASSVSGASYNEQFF
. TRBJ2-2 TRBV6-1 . TGTGCCAGCAGTGGAGGGACTGGGAGTCCCGGGGAGCTGTTTTTT CASSGGTGSPGELFF
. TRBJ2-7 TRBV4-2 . TGTGCCAGCAGCTCCGGGATATCCTACGAGCAGTACTTC CASSSGISYEQYF
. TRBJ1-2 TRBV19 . TGTGCCAGTAGTATAAGTGGGGGCGCCTATGGCTACACCTTC CASSISGGAYGYTF
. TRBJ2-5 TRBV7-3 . TGTGCCAGCAGCTTATTGTCAGGCCGGGAGGAGACCCAGTACTTC CASSLLSGREETQYF
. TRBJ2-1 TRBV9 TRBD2 TGTGCCAGCAGCGTGGAGGGACTACCAAACAATGAGCAGTTCTTC CASSVEGLPNNEQFF
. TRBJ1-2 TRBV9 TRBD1 TGTGCCAGCAGCGTAGCCAGCGGACAGGGGGCCTATGGCTACACCTTC CASSVASGQGAYGYTF
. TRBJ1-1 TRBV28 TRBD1 TGTGCCAGCAGTAGCCCCCGTCACAGGGGGAACACTGAAGCTTTCTTT CASSSPRHRGNTEAFF
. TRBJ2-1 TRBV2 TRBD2 TGTGCCAGCAGTGAACGTTGGGCTAGCGGGAGAGGGCCTACGGTGAATGAGCAGTTCTTC CASSERWASGRGPTVNEQFF
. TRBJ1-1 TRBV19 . TGTGCCTGCGACGGGGTGGGGGGCACTGAAGCTTTCTTT CACDGVGGTEAFF
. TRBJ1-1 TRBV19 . TGTGCCATGCGAGCGGGGGCGCATGCCACTGAAGCTTTCTTT CAMRAGAHATEAFF
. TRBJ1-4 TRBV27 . TGTGCCAGCAGCCTGGCGACACGGGAAAAACTGTTTTTT CASSLATREKLFF
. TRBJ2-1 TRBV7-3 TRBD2 TGTGCCAGCAGCTTAACTGAGACTAGCGGGTATAAATTCGCCTACAATGAGCAGTTCTTC CASSLTETSGYKFAYNEQFF
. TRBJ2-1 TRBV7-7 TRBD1 TGTGCTAGCAGCTATACGGGACAGGGGGGCGATGAGCAGTTCTTC CASSYTGQGGDEQFF
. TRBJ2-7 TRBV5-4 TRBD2 TGTGCCAGCAGCCAGCGGGAGTCGACCTACGAGCAGTACTTC CASSQRESTYEQYF
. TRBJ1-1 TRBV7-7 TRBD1 TGTGCTAGCAGCCCTTTGGTAGGGGACAGGAGGAACACTGAAGCTTTCTTT CASSPLVGDRRNTEAFF
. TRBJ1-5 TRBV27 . TGTGCCAGCAGTGCGTATAGCAATCAGCCCCAGCATTTT CASSAYSNQPQHF
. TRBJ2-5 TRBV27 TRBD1 TGTGCCAGCAGTACACTGGGACAGGGGGCAGGAACCCAGTACTTC CASSTLGQGAGTQYF
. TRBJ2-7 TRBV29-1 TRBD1 TGCAGCGTGTCTGACAGGGACTACGAGCAGTACTTC CSVSDRDYEQYF
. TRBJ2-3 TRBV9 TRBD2 TGTGCCAGCAGCGTCCTAGCGGGGAGCACAGATACGCAGTATTTT CASSVLAGSTDTQYF
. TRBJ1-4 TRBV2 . TGTGCCAGCAGTGAGATCCAGGGAACTAATGAAAAACTGTTTTTT CASSEIQGTNEKLFF
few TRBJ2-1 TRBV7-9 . TGTGCCAGCAGCTTAGTATACGCAGGTGAGCAGTTCTTC CASSLVYAGEQFF
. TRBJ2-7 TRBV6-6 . TGTGCCAGCAGCCCCGTAGAGGATCACGAGCAGTACTTC CASSPVEDHEQYF
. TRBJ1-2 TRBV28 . TGTGCCAGCAGGGCCTACTATGGCTACACCTTC CASRAYYGYTF
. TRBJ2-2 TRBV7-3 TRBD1 TGTGCCAGCAGCAAAGGGCCCGGGACAGGGTTCACCGGGGAGCTGTTTTTT CASSKGPGTGFTGELFF
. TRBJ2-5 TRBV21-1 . TGTGCCAGCAGCAACCAGCGAAGAAGAACAGGAATCGAGACCCAGTACTTC CASSNQRRRTGIETQYF
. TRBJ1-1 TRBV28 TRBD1 TGTGCCAGCAGTAAATCGCGACTTCAGGGGGCGGTGAACACTGAAGCTTTCTTT CASSKSRLQGAVNTEAFF